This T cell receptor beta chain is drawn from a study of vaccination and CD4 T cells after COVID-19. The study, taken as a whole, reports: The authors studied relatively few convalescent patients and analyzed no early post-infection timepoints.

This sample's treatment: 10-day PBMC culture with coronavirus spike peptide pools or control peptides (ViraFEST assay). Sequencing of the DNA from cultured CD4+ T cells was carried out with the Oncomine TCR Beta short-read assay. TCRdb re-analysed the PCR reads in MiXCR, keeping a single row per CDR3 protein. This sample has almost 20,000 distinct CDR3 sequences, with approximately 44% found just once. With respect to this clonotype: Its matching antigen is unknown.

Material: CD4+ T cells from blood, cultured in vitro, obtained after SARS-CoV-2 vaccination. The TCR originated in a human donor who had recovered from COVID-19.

The CDR3 region has the DNA TGTGCCAGCAGCTTTAACAGGGGGCTTGAGACCCAGTACTTC. Its translation: CASSFNRGLETQYF. The chain couples TRBV11-1 to TRBJ2-5, with 9 bases fitting TRBD1. The CDR3 covers 14 residues. Losses at the gene ends were 3 bases for V and 5 bases for J; bases not matched to a gene: 4. Germline CDR1 reads SGHAT; CDR2 reads FQDESV (reference sequence).